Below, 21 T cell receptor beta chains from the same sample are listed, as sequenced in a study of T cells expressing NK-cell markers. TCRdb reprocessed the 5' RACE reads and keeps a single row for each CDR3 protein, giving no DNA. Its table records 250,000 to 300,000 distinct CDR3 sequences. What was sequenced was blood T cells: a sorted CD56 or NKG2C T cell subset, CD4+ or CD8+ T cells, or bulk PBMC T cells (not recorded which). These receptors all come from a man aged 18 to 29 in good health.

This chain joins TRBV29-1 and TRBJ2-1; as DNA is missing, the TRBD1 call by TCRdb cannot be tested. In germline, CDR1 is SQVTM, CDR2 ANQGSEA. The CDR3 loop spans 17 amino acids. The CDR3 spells CSAEYPRVETSYNEQFF.

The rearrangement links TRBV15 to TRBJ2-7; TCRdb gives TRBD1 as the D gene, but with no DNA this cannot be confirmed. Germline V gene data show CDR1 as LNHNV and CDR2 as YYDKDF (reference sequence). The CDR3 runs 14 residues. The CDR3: CATSRAPTAYEQYF.

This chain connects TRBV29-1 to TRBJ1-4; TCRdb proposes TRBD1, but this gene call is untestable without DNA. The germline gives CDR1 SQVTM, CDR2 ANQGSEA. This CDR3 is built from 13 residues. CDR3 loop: CSVRQGTNEKLFF.

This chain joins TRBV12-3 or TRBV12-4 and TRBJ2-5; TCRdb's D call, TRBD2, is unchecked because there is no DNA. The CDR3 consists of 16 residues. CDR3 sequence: CASSLLGTSGRETQYF.

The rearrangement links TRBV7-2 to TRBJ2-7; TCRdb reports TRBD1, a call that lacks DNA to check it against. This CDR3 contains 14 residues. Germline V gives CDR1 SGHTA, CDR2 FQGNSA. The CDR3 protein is CASSFPRHSYEQYF.

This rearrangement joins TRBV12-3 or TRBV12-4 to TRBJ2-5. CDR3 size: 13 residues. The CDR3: CASASRTGRVQYF.

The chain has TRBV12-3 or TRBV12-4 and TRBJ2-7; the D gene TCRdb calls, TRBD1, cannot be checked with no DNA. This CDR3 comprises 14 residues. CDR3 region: CASSLHTPTLEQYF.

The CDR3 reads CASSLLSGLPYNEQFF. This sequence joins TRBV7-9 and TRBJ2-1. Per the germline V gene, CDR1 is SEHNR and CDR2 is FQNEAQ (reference sequence). This CDR3 comprises 16 residues. The whole variable domain, remainder taken from reference TRBV7-9 and TRBJ2-1, is DTGVSQNPRHKITKRGQNVTFRCDPISEHNRLYWYRQTLGQGPEFLTYFQNEAQLEKSRLLSDRFSAERPKGSFSTLEIQRTEQGDSAMYLCASSLLSGLPYNEQFFGPGTRLTVL.

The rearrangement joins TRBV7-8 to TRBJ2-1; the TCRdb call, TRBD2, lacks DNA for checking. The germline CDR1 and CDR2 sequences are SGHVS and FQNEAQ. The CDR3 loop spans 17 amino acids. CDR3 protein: CASSFSLSGEGLNEQFF.

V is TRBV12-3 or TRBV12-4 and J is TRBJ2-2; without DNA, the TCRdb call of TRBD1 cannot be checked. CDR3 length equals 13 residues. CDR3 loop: CASSFTGSGELFF.

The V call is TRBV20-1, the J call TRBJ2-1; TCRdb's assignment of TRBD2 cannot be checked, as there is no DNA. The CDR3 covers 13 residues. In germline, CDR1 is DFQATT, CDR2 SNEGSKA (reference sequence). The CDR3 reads CSAEAGVRDEQFF.

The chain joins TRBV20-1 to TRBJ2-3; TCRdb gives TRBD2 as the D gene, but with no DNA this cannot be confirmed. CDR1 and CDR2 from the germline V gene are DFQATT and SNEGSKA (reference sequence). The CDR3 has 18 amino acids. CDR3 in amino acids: CSAGSELAGGAGTDTQYF.

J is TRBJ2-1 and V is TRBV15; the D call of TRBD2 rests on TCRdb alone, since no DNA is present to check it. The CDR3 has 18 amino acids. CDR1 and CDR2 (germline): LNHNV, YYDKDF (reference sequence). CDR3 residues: CATSRSLNRVATYNEQFF.

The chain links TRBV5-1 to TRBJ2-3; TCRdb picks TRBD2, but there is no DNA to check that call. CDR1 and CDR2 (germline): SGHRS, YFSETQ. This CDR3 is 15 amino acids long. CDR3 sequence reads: CASSLASGGADTQYF.

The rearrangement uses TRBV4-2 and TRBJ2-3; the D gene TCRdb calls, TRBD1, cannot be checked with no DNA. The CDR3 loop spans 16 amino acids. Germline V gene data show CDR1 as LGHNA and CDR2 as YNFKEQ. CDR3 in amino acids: CASSQEGQGNTDTQYF.

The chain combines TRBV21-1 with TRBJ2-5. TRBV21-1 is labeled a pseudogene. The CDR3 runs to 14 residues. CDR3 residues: CASSKGMTGETQYF.

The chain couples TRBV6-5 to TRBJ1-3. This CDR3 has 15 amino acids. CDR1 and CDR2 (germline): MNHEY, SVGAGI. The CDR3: CASSYSRDPGNTIYF.

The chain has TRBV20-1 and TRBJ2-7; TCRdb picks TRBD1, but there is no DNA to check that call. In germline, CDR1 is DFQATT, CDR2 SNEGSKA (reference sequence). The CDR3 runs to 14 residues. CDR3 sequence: CSARVPQGLYEQYF.

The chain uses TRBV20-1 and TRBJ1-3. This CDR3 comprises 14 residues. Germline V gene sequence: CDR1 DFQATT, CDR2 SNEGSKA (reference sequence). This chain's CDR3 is CSASLRTAGNTIYF.

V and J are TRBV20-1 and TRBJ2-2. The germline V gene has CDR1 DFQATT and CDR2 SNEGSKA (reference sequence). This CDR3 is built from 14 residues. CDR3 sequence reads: CSARDRFQSGELFF.

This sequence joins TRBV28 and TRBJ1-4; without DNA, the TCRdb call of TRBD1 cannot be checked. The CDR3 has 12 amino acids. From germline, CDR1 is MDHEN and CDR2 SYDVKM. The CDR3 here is CASGTGNEKLFF.